The 24 T cell receptor beta chains given below trace back to one sample, sequenced in a study of blood T cell repertoires in COVID-19. Only in-frame clones appear in the TCRdb table, and some are missing; sequencing was by immunoSEQ multiplex PCR. Counted here are 200,000 to 250,000 clones, 84% occurring once; the ten biggest clones make up 15% to 20%. The sequenced sample was peripheral blood. These receptor sequences come from a woman of 80 years or more with active or convalescent COVID-19.

The J gene is TRBJ1-1, the V gene TRBV25-1; D remains ambiguous. Germline V gene data show CDR1 as MGHDK and CDR2 as SYGVNS. The length of the CDR3 is 12 residues. V was shortened by 6 bases and J by 1 base, with 6 bases between the two germline ends. The CDR3 spells CASRFGNTEAFF. For the CDR3, the DNA is TGTGCCAGCAGATTCGGGAACACTGAAGCTTTCTTT.

The gene calls are TRBV19 and TRBJ2-2; 7 bases align to TRBD2. The junction had 7 bases not matched to a gene; V was cut back by 6 bases and J by 3 bases. Germline CDR1 and CDR2: LNHDA and SQIVND (reference sequence). CDR3 length equals 15 residues. CDR3 in DNA: TGTGCCAGTAGGGAGACTAGCCTCGACACCGGGGAGCTGTTTTTT. Translating it yields CASRETSLDTGELFF.

This sequence joins TRBV11-2 and TRBJ2-1; perhaps TRBD1 as D (5 bases). V lost 1 base to trimming and J lost 7 bases, with 11 bases between them. The CDR3 runs 14 residues. Germline CDR1 reads SGHAT; CDR2 reads FQNNGV. CDR3 bases: TGTGCCAGCAGCTTAGTGATGGGGCGGAATGAGCAGTTCTTC. Translation gives CASSLVMGRNEQFF. Supplemented by reference TRBV11-2 and TRBJ2-1, the full variable domain reads EAGVAQSPRYKIIEKRQSVAFWCNPISGHATLYWYQQILGQGPKLLIQFQNNGVVDDSQLPKDRFSAERLKGVDSTLKIQPAKLEDSAVYLCASSLVMGRNEQFFGPGTRLTVL.

V usage is TRBV7-2 and J usage is TRBJ1-2, with 11 bases lining up with TRBD1. The germline V gene encodes CDR1 SGHTA and CDR2 FQGNSA. CDR3 length equals 11 residues. Trimming cost V 8 bases and J 8 bases; bases outside gene matches: 1. Here the CDR3 reads CASGTGGGYTF. CDR3 bases: TGTGCCAGCGGGACAGGGGGGGGCTACACCTTC.

The chain has TRBV27 and TRBJ1-2, with TRBD1 matching over 7 bases. After removal of 5 bases from V and 3 bases from J, the junction contained 3 bases not matched to a gene. Germline values: CDR1 MNHEY, CDR2 SMNVEV (reference sequence). The CDR3 runs 13 residues. CDR3 nucleotides: TGTGCCAGCAGTCGGACAGGCGACTATGGCTACACCTTC. Its translation is CASSRTGDYGYTF.

The chain combines TRBV6-2 or TRBV6-3 with TRBJ2-5, with 13 bases identical to TRBD2. From germline, CDR1 is MNHEY and CDR2 SVGEGT. The CDR3 totals 16 residues. The V segment lost 2 bases and the J segment 5 bases; nucleotides outside the gene matches: 5. The CDR3 region is CASSYTSGRALETQYF. Written as DNA, the CDR3 is TGTGCCAGCAGTTACACTAGCGGGAGGGCCCTGGAGACCCAGTACTTC.

This clone appeared a single time. Written as DNA, the CDR3 is TGTGCCAGCAGCTTAAGTATCAAGCTCACAGATACGCAGTATTTT. It translates to CASSLSIKLTDTQYF. This chain links TRBV13 with TRBJ2-3, with D unresolved. Germline values: CDR1 PRHDT, CDR2 FYEKMQ (reference sequence). The V gene lost 2 bases and the J gene lost 2 bases, with 11 bases spanning the gap. The CDR3 extends over 15 amino acids.

The rearrangement uses TRBV7-6 and TRBJ2-3; 10 bases agree with TRBD2. The CDR3 runs 18 residues. The germline V gene encodes CDR1 SGHVS and CDR2 FNYEAQ. With 6 bases clipped from V and 0 bases from J, the junction kept 12 bases outside the gene matches. CDR3 in amino acids: CASSSPLVAGGSTDTQYF. CDR3 bases: TGTGCCAGCAGTTCCCCGCTGGTAGCGGGAGGAAGCACAGATACGCAGTATTTT.

The chain links TRBV7-2 to TRBJ1-2; D gene unclear. Trimming removed 2 bases from V and 6 bases from J, with 13 bases in between. The CDR3 loop spans 14 amino acids. Germline V lookup: CDR1 SGHTA, CDR2 FQGNSA. The CDR3 here is CASSLLRESHGYTF. The DNA for the CDR3 is TGTGCCAGCAGCTTACTGAGGGAATCTCATGGCTACACCTTC.

CDR3 residues: CASSPLSGNTIYF. In nucleotides, the CDR3 is TGTGCCAGCAGCCCCCTTTCTGGAAACACCATATATTTT. The chain carries TRBV3-1 (or the pseudogene TRBV3-2) and TRBJ1-3; D is uncertain. CDR3 length: 13 residues. Germline assignment: CDR1 LGHDT and CDR2 YNNKEL (reference sequence). Trimming pared 4 bases from V and 1 base from J, leaving 5 bases between.

The V call is TRBV7-2, the J call TRBJ1-3; TRBD1 agrees at 8 bases. Germline CDR1 and CDR2: SGHTA and FQGNSA. The junction had 6 bases not matched to a gene; V was cut back by 5 bases and J by 3 bases. The CDR3 totals 15 residues. CDR3 coding DNA: TGTGCCAGCAGCCGCGGACAGGGTGTTGGAAACACCATATATTTT. It is translated as CASSRGQGVGNTIYF.

V is TRBV30 and J is TRBJ1-6; the D gene is possibly TRBD1 (6 bases). This CDR3 comprises 14 residues. Germline CDR1 and CDR2: GTSNPN and SVGIG (reference sequence). V dropped 2 bases and J dropped 7 bases, with 12 bases sitting between them. CDR3 DNA: TGTGCCTGGAGTCGGCAGGGGCTAAATTCACCCCTCCACTTT. Its protein is CAWSRQGLNSPLHF.

This clone has only one observation. The CDR3 loop is CASSLAGLAGTGELFF. As DNA, the CDR3 is TGTGCCAGCAGTTTAGCGGGACTAGCAGGTACCGGGGAGCTGTTTTTT. V and J are TRBV28 and TRBJ2-2; 9 nucleotides align to TRBD2. The CDR3 covers 16 residues. The J segment lost 5 bases and the V segment lost 2 bases, leaving 6 bases of the junction unmatched. The germline CDR1 and CDR2 sequences are MDHEN and SYDVKM.

This chain uses TRBV7-3 with TRBJ2-1; tentative D call: TRBD2 (6 bases). Germline V gives CDR1 SGHTA, CDR2 FQGTGA. V lost 3 bases to trimming and J lost 5 bases, with 8 bases between them. CDR3 length equals 13 residues. The CDR3 sequence is CASSFGGDNEQFF. In DNA form, the CDR3 reads TGTGCCAGCAGCTTTGGAGGGGACAATGAGCAGTTCTTC.

The chain joins TRBV7-3 to TRBJ2-2, with a possible D match to TRBD1 (6 bases). V lost 1 base, J lost 4 bases, and 13 bases lay in between. Germline CDR1 and CDR2: SGHTA and FQGTGA. The CDR3 sequence is 16 residues long. The chain's CDR3 is CASSLMGRGLTGELFF. As DNA, the CDR3 is TGTGCCAGCAGCTTAATGGGCAGGGGTCTCACCGGGGAGCTGTTTTTT.

V is TRBV7-3 and J is TRBJ2-5; perhaps TRBD2 as D (5 bases). This CDR3 is built from 15 residues. Trimming took off 5 bases at V and 5 bases at J, with 18 bases between the two ends. Germline values: CDR1 SGHTA, CDR2 FQGTGA. CDR3 sequence reads: CASSVEAGRRETQYF. The CDR3 DNA sequence: TGTGCCAGCAGCGTAGAGGCCGGTCGGAGGGAGACCCAGTACTTC.

This chain links TRBV6-5 with TRBJ2-5, with TRBD1 identical over 11 bases. Germline lookup yields CDR1 MNHEY and CDR2 SVGAGI. The length of the CDR3 is 14 residues. Losses at the gene ends were 2 bases for V and 7 bases for J; bases not matched to a gene: 3. The CDR3 protein is CASSYGQGAVTQYF. The CDR3, as DNA: TGTGCCAGCAGTTACGGACAGGGGGCAGTGACCCAGTACTTC.

The chain employs TRBV4-3 and TRBJ2-3, with D perhaps TRBD2 (7 bases). The CDR3 has 15 amino acids. Germline V gene sequence: CDR1 LGHNA, CDR2 YSLEER. Trimming took 0 bases from V and 3 from J, leaving 10 bases between them. The CDR3 coding sequence is TGCGCCAGCAGCCAAGATAGGGGGGGGACAGATACGCAGTATTTT. It yields the protein CASSQDRGGTDTQYF.

The chain recombines TRBV11-2 with TRBJ1-2; no clear D. The CDR3 consists of 14 residues. V was trimmed by 4 bases and J by 7 bases, leaving 16 bases between them. Germline lookup yields CDR1 SGHAT and CDR2 FQNNGV. The CDR3 DNA is TGTGCCAGCAGCTCCGACCTCAGGTCCCCTGGCTACACCTTC. Translated, it gives CASSSDLRSPGYTF.

This clone was seen a handful of times. The J gene is TRBJ2-7, the V gene TRBV14; perhaps TRBD1 as D (5 bases). The CDR3 spans 15 residues. Per the germline V gene, CDR1 is SGHDN and CDR2 is FVKESK. Trimming removed 3 bases from V and 0 bases from J, with 12 bases in between. CDR3 in DNA: TGTGCCAGCAGCCAGGGGCGATGGGCCTCCTACGAGCAGTACTTC. Its protein product is CASSQGRWASYEQYF.

The chain employs TRBV18 and TRBJ2-1, with 13 bases fitting TRBD2. Germline CDR1 reads KGHSH; CDR2 reads LQKENI. The V and J ends lost 4 bases and 6 bases, in that order; junction bases with no gene match: 6. This CDR3 is built from 16 residues. CDR3 sequence (DNA): TGTGCCAGCTCACGGACTAGCGGGAGAGTTCGCAATGAGCAGTTCTTC. As protein: CASSRTSGRVRNEQFF.

This chain joins TRBV5-1 and TRBJ2-1; TRBD2 is a possible D gene (5 bases). Trimming removed 4 bases at V and 2 bases at J, with 7 bases between. Germline CDR1 reads SGHRS; CDR2 reads YFSETQ. The CDR3 runs 13 residues. The CDR3 nucleotides are TGCGCCAGCAGCCTCGGGACCTACAATGAGCAGTTCTTC. Translated, it gives CASSLGTYNEQFF.

This clone was observed a handful of times. This chain joins TRBV28 and TRBJ1-6; 9 bases match TRBD1. This CDR3 is built from 17 residues. The V gene end was trimmed by 5 bases and the J gene end by 12 bases; junction bases not matched to a gene: 17. CDR1 is MDHEN, CDR2 SYDVKM, per germline. CDR3 DNA sequence: TGTGCCAGCAGTCCACCCGCCGGGACAGGGTCAATCGGACCCCTCCACTTT. Amino acids: CASSPPAGTGSIGPLHF. Together with reference TRBV28 and TRBJ1-6, the CDR3 gives the full variable domain: DVKVTQSSRYLVKRTGEKVFLECVQDMDHENMFWYRQDPGLGLRLIYFSYDVKMKEKGDIPEGYSVSREKKERFSLILESASTNQTSMYLCASSPPAGTGSIGPLHFGNGTRLTVT.

J is TRBJ1-3 and V is TRBV9; 8 bases are a match to TRBD1. Trimming removed 4 bases from V and 4 bases from J; junction bases left unmatched: 7. Looked up from germline, CDR1 is SGDLS and CDR2 is YYNGEE. The CDR3 spans 15 residues. The CDR3 nucleotides read TGTGCCAGCAGCTTTCAGGGGGCGCGGGGAAACACCATATATTTT. Amino acids: CASSFQGARGNTIYF.